This T cell receptor beta chain is from a study of blood T cell repertoires in COVID-19. This clone has just one count. Generated by immunoSEQ multiplex PCR, the TCRdb table keeps only in-frame clones and is missing some. The sample holds more than 250,000 clones, around 90% seen once. There are 13 residues in the CDR3. Trimming removed 1 base from V and 0 bases from J, with 7 bases in between. Per germline, CDR1 SQVTM and CDR2 ANQGSEA. Sequenced material: PBMCs or T cells enriched from blood (not recorded which). The chain recombines TRBV29-1 with TRBJ2-7; D call uncertain. This clonotype originated in a woman aged 18-35 years with acute COVID-19. As DNA, the CDR3 is TGCAGCGTTGAAGCCGCCAGCTCCTACGAGCAGTACTTC. Encoded protein: CSVEAASSYEQYF.